This T cell receptor (beta chain) was sequenced in a study of blood T cell repertoires in COVID-19. Study summary: Some COVID-19 samples were acute and others convalescent; all came from the United States, Italy and Spain.

Trimming left V 6 bases short and J 0 bases short, with 12 bases between. CDR1 MNHNY and CDR2 SVGAGI come from the germline V gene (reference sequence). The CDR3 extends over 14 amino acids. TCRdb's table, derived via immunoSEQ multiplex PCR, lists solely in-frame clones and lacks some. Of approximately 300,000 clones in the sample, around 86% were seen once. The sequence was obtained from a man between 45 and 60 years old with active or convalescent COVID-19. Sequenced: peripheral blood. The chain couples TRBV6-6 to TRBJ2-7; D is perhaps TRBD2 (6 bases). CDR3 bases: TGTGCCAGCAGCGGACGGGAGAGCTCCTACGAGCAGTACTTC. Its protein product is CASSGRESSYEQYF.